This T cell receptor (beta chain) was identified during a study of T cells in narcolepsy. Study as a whole: Enrolled donors included narcolepsy type 1 or type 2 patients and healthy controls. Regarding the study as a whole: Some memory CD4+ repertoires had no autoreactive clone sequences. Autoreactive HCRT-specific and TRIB2-specific clonotypes were marked in same-patient CSF-versus-blood CD4+ comparisons.

With regard to this clone: Its antigen is as yet unknown.

The repertoire was sequenced with immunoSEQ multiplex PCR; TCRdb's copy has only in-frame clones and lacks some. The sample carries tens of thousands of clones, more than 70% recorded once. The CDR3 sequence is 15 residues long. The germline V gene has CDR1 SGHDT and CDR2 YYEEEE. V was clipped by 1 base and J by 9 bases; unmatched bases: 9. Material for sequencing was CD45RA- memory CD4+ T cells from PBMCs. The V gene is TRBV5-6, the J gene TRBJ2-3; 9 bases agree with TRBD1. The sequence derives from a human donor with narcolepsy. CDR3 sequence (DNA): TGTGCCAGCAGCTTGAGCGGGACAGGGCGGGGGACGCAGTATTTT. Amino acid sequence: CASSLSGTGRGTQYF.